This T cell receptor beta chain was identified during a study of T cell changes during pregnancy in multiple sclerosis (dated by TCRdb to between 2017 and 2020). With respect to the entire study: In women with multiple sclerosis, the researchers looked at how the T cell repertoire shifted as pregnancy progressed.

Concerning this clone: It has no known antigen specificity. Qualities for individual bases were not recorded, and no much larger clone is one base off.

Library generation was performed with the immunoSEQ multiplex PCR assay. Entries here come from immuneACCESS through TCRdb and include only in-frame sequences with V and J called. Some clones fail to appear in such tables; in the studies checked, an unresolved V gene covers under half of the shortfall, and the cause of the remainder is unknown. The sample has approximately 88,000 clones on record, about 94% of them singletons. Around 2.2% of the sample lies in the top ten. At the junction V is shortened by 3 bases and J by 6 bases, with 19 bases in between. Via the germline V gene, CDR1 is SGHRS and CDR2 YFSETQ. From the cysteine through the phenylalanine, the CDR3 covers 15 amino acids. Kept here is only the CDR3 DNA, which spans 45 bases and is read in frame from base 1.

The chain is assembled from TRBV5-1 and TRBJ2-7; TRBD2 is perhaps the D gene, given 6 matching bases. The clonotype originates from a female donor with multiple sclerosis, enrolled in a pregnancy study. The input for sequencing was peripheral blood, taken in the third trimester of pregnancy. The CDR3 amino acid sequence is: CASSSRGTAPSEQYF. The sequence in DNA is TGCGCCAGCAGCTCCCGCGGGACGGCCCCGAGCGAGCAGTACTTC.